The rows below give T cell receptor beta chains drawn from one sample of a study of T-cell reconstitution after alpha-beta-depleted transplantation in children. Each CDR3 protein is one row after TCRdb ran MiXCR on the PCR reads. The repertoire includes 440,000 or so distinct CDR3 sequences, 43% of them detected once, and around a quarter sits in the top ten. Sequences were derived from PBMCs, sampled before TCRalphabeta/CD19-depleted stem cell transplant. Source of these receptors: a girl aged 2 to 9 with aplastic anemia, due to receive a stem cell transplant. The CDR3 runs from the conserved cysteine through the conserved F or W. A D gene is named only where the DNA matches it firmly. The size field is filled for only some rows; it gives once, few, many or a size class.

D	V	J	size	DNA	CDR3
-	TRBV5-4	TRBJ2-1	many	TGTGCCAGCAGCTACCCAGGGGCCTCCGCCAATGAGCAGTTCTTC	CASSYPGASANEQFF
-	TRBV6-5	TRBJ2-3	-	TGTGCCAGCAGTTACTCGGGGGATGGCACAGATACGCAGTATTTT	CASSYSGDGTDTQYF
-	TRBV20-1	TRBJ2-1	few	TGCAGTGCTAGAGAGGGCGCATCCTACAATGAGCAGTTCTTC	CSAREGASYNEQFF
TRBD1	TRBV24-1	TRBJ2-5	-	TGTGCCACCAGTGATGGGTCAGGGGGCATCGAGACCCAGTACTTC	CATSDGSGGIETQYF
-	TRBV6-1	TRBJ1-1	-	TGTGCCAGCCATCCCCATGCGGCCTCCTACATGGGCACTGAAGCTTTCTTT	CASHPHAASYMGTEAFF
-	TRBV5-1	TRBJ2-7	-	TGCGCCAGCAGCTTGGCAAATCGTGGAGCCTACGAGCAGTACTTC	CASSLANRGAYEQYF
-	TRBV7-2	TRBJ2-1	few	TGTGCCAGCAGCCGAGACGCAAACGGCCCCCCGCACCAGTTCTTC	CASSRDANGPPHQFF
TRBD2	TRBV20-1	TRBJ2-3	-	TGCAGTGCTAGTCCTAGCGGGGGGGCCCCAGATACGCAGTATTTT	CSASPSGGAPDTQYF
TRBD2	TRBV6-5	TRBJ2-5	-	TGTGCCAGCAGTTCCCTAAGCGGGAGTACGGAGACCCAGTACTTC	CASSSLSGSTETQYF
TRBD1	TRBV7-9	TRBJ2-3	-	TGTGCCAGCAGCCGCACAGGGGTAGATACGCAGTATTTT	CASSRTGVDTQYF
-	TRBV5-6	TRBJ2-7	-	TGTGCCAGCAGCTTTGGGGGGACCCACGAGCAGTACTTC	CASSFGGTHEQYF